This entry lists 18 T cell receptor beta chains sequenced from one sample in a study of blood T cell repertoires in COVID-19. Profiled with immunoSEQ multiplex PCR; TCRdb holds only in-frame clones, not every one. The sample includes some 350,000 clones, about 90% seen only once; the top ten take less than 3.5%. The sequenced material came from peripheral blood. The receptors were sampled from a woman between 18 and 30 years old who had recovered from COVID-19.

The rearrangement links TRBV6-2 or TRBV6-3 to TRBJ2-5; 7 bases are shared with TRBD2. Germline V gene data show CDR1 as MNHEY and CDR2 as SVGEGT. CDR3 length: 16 amino acids. J gave up 3 bases and V 4 bases, and 11 bases lay outside the gene matches. The CDR3 here is CASSSGLSRKKETQYF. DNA of the CDR3: TGTGCCAGCAGTTCGGGACTATCGCGAAAGAAAGAGACCCAGTACTTC.

This clone was recorded once. The V gene is TRBV11-3, the J gene TRBJ2-1; no clear D gene. Deletions cut 0 bases from V and 8 bases from J, with 23 bases between. CDR3 size: 18 residues. Germline CDR1 SGHNT, CDR2 YENEEA. The CDR3 loop reads CASSLDSSGFLEFDEQFF. The CDR3 DNA reads as TGTGCCAGCAGCTTAGATTCGTCAGGATTCTTGGAATTCGATGAGCAGTTCTTC. Full variable domain (outside the CDR3, taken from reference TRBV11-3 and TRBJ2-1): EAGVVQSPRYKIIEKKQPVAFWCNPISGHNTLYWYLQNLGQGPELLIRYENEEAVDDSQLPKDRFSAERLKGVDSTLKIQPAELGDSAVYLCASSLDSSGFLEFDEQFFGPGTRLTVL.

The chain joins TRBV7-2 to TRBJ2-2, with 7 positions matching TRBD1. Losses at the gene ends were 4 bases for V and 1 base for J; bases not matched to a gene: 6. Germline values: CDR1 SGHTA, CDR2 FQGNSA. This CDR3 has 16 amino acids. The CDR3 coding sequence is TGTGCCAGCAGCTCCCACCGGGACAGGAACACCGGGGAGCTGTTTTTT. This translates into CASSSHRDRNTGELFF.

This clone came up once. The J gene is TRBJ2-1, the V gene TRBV10-1; D is possibly TRBD1 (6 bases). Between the trimmed V and J ends, which lost 4 bases and 1 base, there was a span of 17 bases. This CDR3 is 17 amino acids long. Germline V gene lookup returns CDR1 WNHNN and CDR2 SYGVQD (reference sequence). The CDR3 protein is CASSGEQGLGSYNEQFF. The CDR3 DNA is TGCGCCAGCAGTGGAGAACAGGGTTTAGGGTCCTACAATGAGCAGTTCTTC.

This chain joins TRBV9 and TRBJ1-2, with no clear D. This CDR3 is built from 13 residues. CDR1 SGDLS and CDR2 YYNGEE come from the germline V gene. Trimming left V 3 bases short and J 6 bases short, with 12 bases between. The CDR3 nucleotides are TGTGCCAGCAGCGGTGGTGGGCTCGATGGCTACACCTTC. The encoded protein is CASSGGGLDGYTF.

This sequence joins TRBV7-2 and TRBJ1-1; 7 bases align to TRBD1. The CDR3 contains 17 residues. The V segment lost 5 bases and the J segment 3 bases; nucleotides outside the gene matches: 15. Per germline, CDR1 SGHTA and CDR2 FQGNSA. CDR3: CASSQTPRTGRYTEAFF. The CDR3 DNA sequence: TGTGCCAGCAGCCAAACCCCTAGGACAGGAAGATACACTGAAGCTTTCTTT.

The V call is TRBV2, the J call TRBJ2-1, with TRBD2 matching over 7 bases. CDR3 length: 16 amino acids. The ends lost 2 bases at V and 4 bases at J; junction bases unmatched: 8. Looked up from germline, CDR1 is SNHLY and CDR2 is FYNNEI. Written as DNA, the CDR3 is TGTGCCAGCAGTGAACGGGGAGGGATACAGTACAATGAGCAGTTCTTC. Residues: CASSERGGIQYNEQFF.

This chain connects TRBV9 to TRBJ2-1; a weak D match, TRBD2 (6 bases). V was shortened by 3 bases and J by 4 bases, with 14 bases between the two germline ends. Germline V CDR1 and CDR2: SGDLS, YYNGEE. This CDR3 has 15 residues. CDR3 nucleotide sequence: TGTGCCAGCAGCGCCGGGAGTCCGGGGTACAATGAGCAGTTCTTC. This gives the protein CASSAGSPGYNEQFF.

This sequence joins TRBV5-1 and TRBJ2-1; D perhaps matches TRBD2 (6 bases). The CDR3 is made up of 15 amino acids. The ends were cut back, 3 bases at V and 1 base at J, with 11 bases in the middle. Germline CDR1 SGHRS, CDR2 YFSETQ. The CDR3 loop is CASSWNGGSYNEQFF. CDR3 coding DNA: TGCGCCAGCAGCTGGAATGGGGGGTCCTACAATGAGCAGTTCTTC.

This clone showed up just once. J is TRBJ1-5 and V is TRBV28; D is uncertain. Germline lookup yields CDR1 MDHEN and CDR2 SYDVKM. The V and J ends lost 1 base and 0 bases respectively, with 13 bases between them. The CDR3 is made up of 17 amino acids. The CDR3 DNA follows: TGTGCCAGCAGTTTATCAGACTTCCTTTATAGCAATCAGCCCCAGCATTTT. Its protein product is CASSLSDFLYSNQPQHF.

This chain uses TRBV3-1 (or the pseudogene TRBV3-2) with TRBJ1-2, with a tentative D call TRBD1 (5 bases). CDR3 length: 13 residues. The germline CDR1 and CDR2 sequences are LGHDT and YNNKEL (reference sequence). Trimming took off 3 bases at V and 3 bases at J, with 8 bases between the two ends. The CDR3 sequence: CASSHQGYYGYTF. In DNA form, the CDR3 reads TGTGCCAGCAGCCATCAGGGCTACTATGGCTACACCTTC.

The chain couples TRBV15 to TRBJ1-2; D is uncertain. The germline gives CDR1 LNHNV, CDR2 YYDKDF (reference sequence). V was pared by 3 bases and J by 4 bases, with 6 bases between. The length of the CDR3 is 12 residues. The chain's CDR3 is CATSRAPYGYTF. CDR3 nucleotides: TGTGCCACCAGCAGGGCCCCCTATGGCTACACCTTC.

The chain combines TRBV7-2 with TRBJ2-3, with a weak D call TRBD2 (5 bases). The germline V gene encodes CDR1 SGHTA and CDR2 FQGNSA. The CDR3 loop spans 14 amino acids. Trimming cost V 5 bases and J 4 bases, with 13 bases left between them. CDR3 bases: TGTGCCAGCAGCCGCCAAACTAGTTCAGATACGCAGTATTTT. This gives the protein CASSRQTSSDTQYF.

The chain is built from TRBV30 and TRBJ1-2; 7 bases match TRBD1. This CDR3 has 15 amino acids. J was trimmed by 5 bases and V by 1 base; bases with no gene match: 10. Germline V gene lookup returns CDR1 GTSNPN and CDR2 SVGIG (reference sequence). CDR3 sequence: CAWSAPSTGSYGYTF. The CDR3 region has the DNA TGTGCCTGGAGTGCACCATCGACAGGGAGTTATGGCTACACCTTC.

The chain carries TRBV5-8 and TRBJ1-3, with a possible D match to TRBD1 (6 bases). Trimming stripped 2 bases from V and 5 bases from J, with 11 bases between. The CDR3 totals 14 residues. Germline-derived CDR1 and CDR2 are SGHTS and YDEGEE. CDR3 residues: CASSFGTGRNTIYF. The CDR3 DNA reads TGTGCCAGCAGCTTCGGAACAGGGAGAAACACCATATATTTT.

The V call is TRBV24-1, the J call TRBJ2-1; 16 positions agree with TRBD2. This CDR3 contains 17 residues. Germline V gives CDR1 KGHDR, CDR2 SFDVKD. The V segment lost 4 bases and the J segment 9 bases; nucleotides outside the gene matches: 8. The chain's CDR3 is CATSDPTGTSGRGEQFF. CDR3 sequence (DNA): TGTGCCACCAGTGACCCCACCGGGACTAGCGGGAGGGGTGAGCAGTTCTTC.

This chain's CDR3 is CATTWGENTEAFF. CDR3 coding DNA: TGTGCAACGACTTGGGGGGAGAACACTGAAGCTTTCTTT. The chain carries TRBV12-3 or TRBV12-4 and TRBJ1-1; tentatively, D is TRBD1 (5 bases). This CDR3 is 13 amino acids long.

This chain links TRBV2 with TRBJ1-2; TRBD1 aligns across 8 bases. This CDR3 has 13 amino acids. Germline CDR1 and CDR2: SNHLY and FYNNEI. Trimming took 7 bases from V and 8 from J; bases not matched to a gene: 9. CDR3 residues: CASMVQGAGGYTF. In nucleotides, the CDR3 is TGTGCCAGCATGGTGCAGGGGGCTGGGGGCTACACCTTC.